Reported below is one TCR beta chain. This sample was included in a study of cytomegalovirus exposure and HLA in healthy donors. Primers included in the PCR were 60 Vbeta and 13 Jbeta primers. Using immunoSEQ multiplex PCR, the repertoire was profiled, and TCRdb retains in-frame clones only, with some absent. The repertoire includes fewer than 110,000 clones, 60% to 75% of them detected once, and more than 9% sits in the top ten. Donors likely had unrecorded immune exposures despite being nominally healthy when sampled. CDR1 and CDR2 (germline): MNHEY, SMNVEV (reference sequence). J was trimmed by 8 bases and V by 5 bases; bases with no gene match: 13. The CDR3 length is 16 residues.

Material: PBMCs. The TCR sequence derives from a man aged 45 to 65 in good health and CMV-seronegative. The chain uses TRBV27 and TRBJ1-2, with 11 bases that match TRBD1. CDR3 in amino acids: CASSASPGQGGTGYTF. The CDR3 nucleotides read TGTGCCAGCAGTGCCTCACCGGGACAGGGGGGGACGGGCTACACCTTC.